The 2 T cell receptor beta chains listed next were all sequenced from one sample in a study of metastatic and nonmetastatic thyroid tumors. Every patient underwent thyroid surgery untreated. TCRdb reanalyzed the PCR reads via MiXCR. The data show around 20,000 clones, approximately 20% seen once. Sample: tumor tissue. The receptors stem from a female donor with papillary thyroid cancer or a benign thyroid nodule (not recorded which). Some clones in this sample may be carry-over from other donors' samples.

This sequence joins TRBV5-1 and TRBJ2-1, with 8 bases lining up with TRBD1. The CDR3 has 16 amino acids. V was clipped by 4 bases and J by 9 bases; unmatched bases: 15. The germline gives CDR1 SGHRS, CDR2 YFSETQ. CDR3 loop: CASSPMTGEASSEQFF. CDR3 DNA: TGCGCCAGCAGCCCTATGACAGGGGAAGCGAGTAGTGAGCAGTTCTTC. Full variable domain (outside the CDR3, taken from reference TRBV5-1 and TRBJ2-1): KAGVTQTPRYLIKTRGQQVTLSCSPISGHRSVSWYQQTPGQGLQFLFEYFSETQRNKGNFPGRFSGRQFSNSRSEMNVSTLELGDSALYLCASSPMTGEASSEQFFGPGTRLTVL.

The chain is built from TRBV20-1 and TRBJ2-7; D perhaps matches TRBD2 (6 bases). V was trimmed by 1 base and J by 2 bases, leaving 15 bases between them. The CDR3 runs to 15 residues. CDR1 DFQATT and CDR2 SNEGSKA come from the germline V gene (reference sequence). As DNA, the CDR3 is TGCAGTGCTAGAGCCTGGAGGGCTATCGCCTACGAGCAGTACTTC. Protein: CSARAWRAIAYEQYF.